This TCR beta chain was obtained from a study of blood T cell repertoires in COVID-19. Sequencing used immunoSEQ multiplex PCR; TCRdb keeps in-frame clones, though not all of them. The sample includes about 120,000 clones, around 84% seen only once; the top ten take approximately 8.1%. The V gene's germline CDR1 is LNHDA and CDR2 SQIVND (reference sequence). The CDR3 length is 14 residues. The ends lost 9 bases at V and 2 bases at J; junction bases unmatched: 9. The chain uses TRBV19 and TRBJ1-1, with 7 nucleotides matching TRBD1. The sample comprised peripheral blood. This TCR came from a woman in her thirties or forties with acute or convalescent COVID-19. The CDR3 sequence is CASGTVRGNTEAFF. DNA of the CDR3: TGTGCCAGCGGGACAGTAAGGGGTAACACTGAAGCTTTCTTT.